Listed here is a single T cell receptor (beta chain). Antigen unknown. Only in-frame clones appear in the TCRdb table, and some are missing; sequencing was by immunoSEQ multiplex PCR. The table lists about 20,000 clones, 85% to 90% of them singletons. Trimming cost V 7 bases and J 4 bases, with 10 bases left between them. In germline, CDR1 is MNHEY, CDR2 SVGAGI. The CDR3 sequence is 12 residues long. This entry belongs to a study of somatic mutations in cytotoxic T cells in rheumatoid arthritis. Both CD4+ and CD8+ cells were separated through positive magnetic bead selection, and their purity was verified using flow cytometry. General study points: Among rheumatoid arthritis patients, TRBV07 appeared slightly underrepresented, and this finding was left without any adjustment for multiple comparisons.

Sample: CD8+ T cells sorted from blood. The V gene is TRBV6-5, the J gene TRBJ1-1; D ambiguous. The receptor comes from a woman aged 45-59 years in good health. The CDR3 here is CASIGIGTEAFF. The CDR3, as DNA: TGTGCCAGCATCGGGATTGGCACTGAAGCTTTCTTT.